This entry concerns a single TCR beta chain. The record originates from a study of cytomegalovirus exposure and HLA in healthy donors. Germline CDR1 and CDR2: GTSNPN and SVGIG (reference sequence). There are 11 residues in the CDR3. Trimming cost V 0 bases and J 7 bases, with 6 bases left between them. With 60 Vbeta and 13 Jbeta primers, the PCR was carried out. Profiling relied on immunoSEQ multiplex PCR, and the TCRdb table lists in-frame clones only, not all of them. The sample records about 160,000 clones, around 84% being singletons. The sample consisted of PBMCs. This chain connects TRBV30 to TRBJ1-1, with no clear D. The sequence came from a young man in good health and CMV-seropositive. CDR3 residues: CAWSVRVEAFF. CDR3 nucleotide sequence: TGTGCCTGGAGTGTACGGGTTGAAGCTTTCTTT.